This TCR beta chain was found in a study of shared clonotypes between healthy human individuals. Trimming cost V 2 bases and J 2 bases; bases outside gene matches: 5. The CDR3 sequence is 16 residues long. The germline gives CDR1 MNHEY, CDR2 SVGAGI. The table came from immunoSEQ multiplex PCR; TCRdb's copy has only in-frame clones and leaves some out. The sample lists about 990,000 clones; more than 75% were seen once. The TCR was taken from a man between 18 and 35 years old in good health. Some clones in this sample may be carry-over from other donors' samples. The specimen was memory CD4+ T cells from PBMCs. The sample's subset: CD45RA-negative fraction. The chain employs TRBV6-5 and TRBJ2-2, with TRBD1 identical over 7 bases. The CDR3 DNA follows: TGTGCCAGCAGTTACCAGGGGACAGTCAACACCGGGGAGCTGTTTTTT. Translated: CASSYQGTVNTGELFF.